The 10 T cell receptor beta chains below come from one sample, sequenced in a study of T-cell reconstitution after alpha-beta-depleted transplantation in children. The TCRbeta library incorporated unique molecular identifiers. Each CDR3 protein gets one entry after TCRdb re-called the PCR reads with MiXCR. The sample yields 200,000 to 250,000 distinct CDR3 sequences, 12% seen once. Here the sequenced sample was PBMCs from the stem cell graft donor, taken from the stem cell graft. These receptors were obtained from a human donor who donated a stem cell graft to a child with acute lymphoblastic leukemia.

This clonotype was detected a few times. CDR3 nucleotides: TGTGCCAGCAGTTACATAAGCGGGGGGTACAATGAGCAGTTCTTC. Protein: CASSYISGGYNEQFF. The chain uses TRBV6-2 or TRBV6-3 and TRBJ2-1, with TRBD2 matching 9 bases. CDR3 length: 15 residues. Germline assignment: CDR1 MNHEY and CDR2 SVGEGT. J was trimmed by 4 bases and V by 2 bases; bases with no gene match: 3.

This clonotype was recorded at least ten times. This chain joins TRBV28 and TRBJ2-1; 7 bases line up with TRBD1. Per the germline V gene, CDR1 is MDHEN and CDR2 is SYDVKM. CDR3 length equals 13 residues. V shed 9 bases, J shed 6 bases, and the junction held 8 bases outside the gene matches. The CDR3 is CASWDRPSNEQFF. DNA of the CDR3: TGTGCCAGTTGGGACAGACCATCCAATGAGCAGTTCTTC.

There are many counts of this clonotype. CDR3 protein: CASSLAERRDGYTF. Here the CDR3 DNA reads TGCGCCAGCAGCTTGGCCGAGAGAAGGGATGGCTACACCTTC. The V and J genes are TRBV5-1 and TRBJ1-2; D remains unclear. Trimming removed 0 bases from V and 6 bases from J, with 12 bases in between. Germline V gene sequence: CDR1 SGHRS, CDR2 YFSETQ. This CDR3 is built from 14 residues.

The CDR3 DNA sequence: TGTGCCAGCGTTGAAGTCCTGACAGGGGGCTTAAGAACCAAAAACATTCAGTACTTC. This gives the protein CASVEVLTGGLRTKNIQYF. The V call is TRBV2, the J call TRBJ2-4, with 10 bases fitting TRBD1. CDR3 length: 19 residues. V lost 8 bases, J lost 2 bases, and 18 bases stayed unmatched. CDR1 and CDR2 from the germline V gene are SNHLY and FYNNEI.

This clonotype was observed at least ten times. The CDR3 nucleotides are TGTGCCAGTAGCCTGACAGGGATCTCCTATAATTCACCCCTCCACTTT. It encodes CASSLTGISYNSPLHF. The chain couples TRBV19 to TRBJ1-6, with 7 bases fitting TRBD1. This CDR3 comprises 16 residues. The V gene's germline CDR1 is LNHDA and CDR2 SQIVND (reference sequence). V lost 6 bases to trimming and J lost 0 bases; unmatched junction nucleotides: 5.

This clonotype was picked up many times. This chain uses TRBV9 with TRBJ2-3; 9 nucleotides line up with TRBD1. V lost 3 bases to trimming and J lost 2 bases; unmatched junction nucleotides: 4. The V gene's germline CDR1 is SGDLS and CDR2 YYNGEE. The CDR3 spans 15 residues. CDR3 sequence (DNA): TGTGCCAGCAGCGGGGACAGGGTCAACACAGATACGCAGTATTTT. Residues: CASSGDRVNTDTQYF.

This clonotype was detected ten times or more. This chain connects TRBV7-6 to TRBJ1-5, with D tentatively TRBD1 (5 bases). Germline V gene sequence: CDR1 SGHVS, CDR2 FNYEAQ. The CDR3 sequence is 16 residues long. V gave up 5 bases and J gave up 0 bases, with 14 bases separating them. The CDR3 DNA reads TGTGCCAGCAGCCCGGGGGGTTGGAATAGCAATCAGCCCCAGCATTTT. Amino acid sequence: CASSPGGWNSNQPQHF. Variable domain in full (rest from reference TRBV7-6 and TRBJ1-5): GAGVSQSPRYKVTKRGQDVALRCDPISGHVSLYWYRQALGQGPEFLTYFNYEAQQDKSGLPNDRFSAERPEGSISTLTIQRTEQRDSAMYRCASSPGGWNSNQPQHFGDGTRLSIL.

In this sample, this clonotype turned up many times. This chain joins TRBV6-5 and TRBJ2-5; 9 bases match TRBD1. Germline V gene data show CDR1 as MNHEY and CDR2 as SVGAGI. CDR3 length: 14 residues. The J segment lost 4 bases and the V segment lost 2 bases, leaving 2 bases of the junction unmatched. The CDR3 DNA reads as TGTGCCAGCAGTTACACAGGGGGCGCAGAGACCCAGTACTTC. Translated, it gives CASSYTGGAETQYF.

The sample holds many counts of this clonotype. The chain couples TRBV11-2 to TRBJ2-7; D perhaps matches TRBD1 (5 bases). Germline values: CDR1 SGHAT, CDR2 FQNNGV. Trimming shortened V by 0 bases and J by 4 bases, and 22 bases separated the two germline ends. The CDR3 loop spans 18 amino acids. The CDR3 DNA reads TGTGCCAGCAGCTTAGATCCCCCCGACAGACTGAGGATGTACGAGCAGTACTTC. Translation: CASSLDPPDRLRMYEQYF. The whole variable domain, remainder taken from reference TRBV11-2 and TRBJ2-7, is EAGVAQSPRYKIIEKRQSVAFWCNPISGHATLYWYQQILGQGPKLLIQFQNNGVVDDSQLPKDRFSAERLKGVDSTLKIQPAKLEDSAVYLCASSLDPPDRLRMYEQYFGPGTRLTVT.

This clonotype turned up a few times. This chain uses TRBV5-1 with TRBJ2-7; no reliable D call. The CDR3 totals 15 residues. The V gene lost 0 bases and the J gene lost 0 bases, with 10 bases spanning the gap. Germline CDR1 reads SGHRS; CDR2 reads YFSETQ. CDR3 sequence (DNA): TGCGCCAGCAGCTTGGGCGTCAGATCCTCCTACGAGCAGTACTTC. Protein sequence: CASSLGVRSSYEQYF.